This T cell receptor beta chain was observed in a study of blood T cell repertoires in COVID-19. Study context: The United States, Italy and Spain were the sources of the acute and convalescent COVID-19 samples. From T cells, B-cell-depleted T cells, or PBMCs came the material, which was cDNA or gDNA.

A remark on this clone: This sample also contains other DNA sequences that code for the same CDR3.

Deletions cut 6 bases from V and 1 base from J, with 10 bases between. CDR3 length: 14 residues. CDR1 MDHEN and CDR2 SYDVKM come from the germline V gene. Sequencing was performed with immunoSEQ multiplex PCR; in TCRdb, only in-frame clones are kept and a portion is missing. The sample lists a few hundred thousand clones, 85% to 90% occurring once. The V gene is TRBV28, the J gene TRBJ1-5; D possibly corresponds to TRBD1 (5 bases). Sequences were obtained from PBMCs or T cells enriched from blood (not recorded which). The sequence was collected from a man younger than 40 who had recovered from COVID-19. For the CDR3, the DNA is TGTGCCAGCAGACTGGGGGGAAGCAATCAGCCCCAGCATTTT. Translation gives CASRLGGSNQPQHF.